The 29 T cell receptor beta chains listed next were all sequenced from one sample in a study of OX40 agonist ivuxolimab in advanced cancers. The assay was immunoSEQ multiplex PCR, and TCRdb's table has in-frame clones only and misses some. The sample lists some 96,000 clones; about 91% were seen once. The sample here was CD4+ or CD8+ T cells sorted from blood, taken in a trial of the OX40 agonist ivuxolimab. All receptors derive from an adult with an advanced solid tumor such as melanoma, head and neck, liver or kidney cancer.

This clone appeared a single time. The rearrangement links TRBV2 to TRBJ2-1; D might be TRBD1 or TRBD2, each matching 5 bases. This CDR3 has 13 residues. Germline V gene data show CDR1 as SNHLY and CDR2 as FYNNEI. Between the trimmed V and J ends, which lost 8 bases and 9 bases, there was a span of 17 bases. The CDR3 coding sequence is TGTGCCAGCGGGACCCCCCGTATTAGTGAGCAGTTCTTC. Translating gives CASGTPRISEQFF.

The chain combines TRBV27 with TRBJ1-5, with D tentatively TRBD1 (5 bases). From germline, CDR1 is MNHEY and CDR2 SMNVEV (reference sequence). The germline V and J ends were trimmed by 1 base and 0 bases, with 19 bases remaining between them. The CDR3 totals 19 residues. The CDR3 DNA is TGTGCCAGCAGTTTATTCTTCCAGGGAGCGATAAATAGCAATCAGCCCCAGCATTTT. It yields the protein CASSLFFQGAINSNQPQHF.

In DNA, the CDR3 is TGTGCCAGCTCACCGACGAGAGGGGCCCTGAACACCGGGGAGCTGTTTTTT. Protein: CASSPTRGALNTGELFF. The chain is built from TRBV18 and TRBJ2-2; D may be TRBD1 or TRBD2 (5 bases each). V gave up 3 bases and J gave up 1 base, with 15 bases separating them. This CDR3 is 17 amino acids long. Germline V gene lookup returns CDR1 KGHSH and CDR2 LQKENI.

The V and J genes are TRBV28 and TRBJ2-2; 8 nucleotides line up with TRBD2. Germline V gene sequence: CDR1 MDHEN, CDR2 SYDVKM. J gave up 4 bases and V 5 bases, and 9 bases lay outside the gene matches. The CDR3 covers 16 residues. In DNA, the CDR3 is TGTGCCAGCAGTCCGGCGGGGGGTCTTGGCACCGGGGAGCTGTTTTTT. Encoded protein: CASSPAGGLGTGELFF.

This chain connects TRBV7-2 to TRBJ2-2, with unresolved D. Germline loops: CDR1 SGHTA, CDR2 FQGNSA. The CDR3 has 14 amino acids. V lost 1 base to trimming and J lost 4 bases, with 7 bases between them. CDR3 in DNA: TGTGCCAGCAGCTTAGGCGCAGTCACCGGGGAGCTGTTTTTT. It specifies CASSLGAVTGELFF.

The rearrangement links TRBV6-6 to TRBJ2-5; D is undetermined. Looked up from germline, CDR1 is MNHNY and CDR2 is SVGAGI (reference sequence). Trimming removed 7 bases at V and 2 bases at J, with 17 bases between. This CDR3 region has 15 residues. The CDR3 DNA follows: TGTGCCAGCACCCTCAGTAGTTGGACGCAAGAGACCCAGTACTTC. The encoded protein is CASTLSSWTQETQYF.

The rearrangement joins TRBV19 to TRBJ1-3; 10 bases align to TRBD1. The CDR3 consists of 14 residues. V shed 11 bases and J 1 base; nucleotides not matched to a gene: 5. Germline loops: CDR1 LNHDA, CDR2 SQIVND (reference sequence). The CDR3 DNA reads TGTGCCGTCCGGGACAGGGGTTCTGGAAACACCATATATTTT. Amino acid sequence: CAVRDRGSGNTIYF.

This clone was found a few times. The CDR3 spells CASRGGYTQYF. DNA for the CDR3: TGCGCCAGCAGGGGGGGATATACGCAGTATTTT. The V gene is TRBV10-2, the J gene TRBJ2-3, with D maybe TRBD2 (6 bases). The CDR3 consists of 11 residues. With 6 bases removed from V and 7 bases from J, the gap between germline ends came to 8 bases. From germline, CDR1 is WSHSY and CDR2 SAAADI.

The chain is built from TRBV30 and TRBJ2-2, with TRBD1 matching 7 bases. The CDR3 consists of 15 residues. Per germline, CDR1 GTSNPN and CDR2 SVGIG (reference sequence). J lost 2 bases, V lost 3 bases, and 6 bases had no gene match. The CDR3 nucleotides are TGTGCCTGGAGGACGACAGGGCTAAACACCGGGGAGCTGTTTTTT. The encoded protein is CAWRTTGLNTGELFF.

The chain uses TRBV5-4 and TRBJ1-3, with D maybe TRBD1 (6 bases). Germline lookup yields CDR1 SGHNT and CDR2 YYREEE (reference sequence). V was cut by 4 bases and J by 1 base, with 21 bases left in between. The CDR3 has 18 residues. In DNA form, the CDR3 reads TGTGCCAGCAGCCTCCCCCCTGGGGGGGGCGCTTCTGGAAACACCATATATTTT. Translating it yields CASSLPPGGGASGNTIYF.

The CDR3 DNA reads as TGTGCCAGCAGTGGGGGCTGGGAGACTTATGGCTACACCTTC. Amino acids: CASSGGWETYGYTF. The chain combines TRBV6-1 with TRBJ1-2; D perhaps matches TRBD1 (5 bases). Trimming took 4 bases from V and 5 from J, leaving 14 bases between them. CDR1 and CDR2 from the germline V gene are MNHNS and SASEGT. The CDR3 has 14 amino acids.

V gene TRBV5-1 combines with J gene TRBJ2-3; D perhaps matches TRBD1 (6 bases). The CDR3 length is 15 residues. Between the trimmed V and J ends, which lost 2 bases and 4 bases, there was a span of 14 bases. Germline V lookup: CDR1 SGHRS, CDR2 YFSETQ. DNA of the CDR3: TGCGCCAGCAGCTTCCAGGGGACCTATGCAGATACGCAGTATTTT. Its protein is CASSFQGTYADTQYF.

The chain carries TRBV5-6 and TRBJ1-4, with 8 bases that match TRBD1. V dropped 0 bases and J dropped 7; count of bases not matched to a gene: 8. The CDR3 is 16 amino acids. Germline CDR1 reads SGHDT; CDR2 reads YYEEEE. The DNA of the CDR3 is TGTGCCAGCAGCTTGGGGGACAGGCCCGGAGGTGAAAAACTGTTTTTT. Its translation: CASSLGDRPGGEKLFF.

The chain employs TRBV6-1 and TRBJ2-3, with 10 bases aligning to TRBD2. The CDR3 contains 16 residues. Trimming removed 4 bases from V and 4 bases from J; junction bases left unmatched: 8. The germline V gene has CDR1 MNHNS and CDR2 SASEGT. The CDR3 coding sequence is TGTGCCAGCAGTGCATCTAGCGGGAGTATTGCAGATACGCAGTATTTT. It yields the protein CASSASSGSIADTQYF.

This clone has only one observation. The gene calls are TRBV29-1 and TRBJ1-1; D remains ambiguous. This CDR3 spans 14 amino acids. Trimming stripped 5 bases from V and 1 base from J, with 14 bases between. The V gene's germline CDR1 is SQVTM and CDR2 ANQGSEA. The CDR3 DNA sequence: TGCAGCGTTCGTTGGGGTCAGAGGAACACTGAAGCTTTCTTT. Protein: CSVRWGQRNTEAFF.

This sequence joins TRBV5-4 and TRBJ1-2; TRBD1 aligns across 7 bases. Looked up from germline, CDR1 is SGHNT and CDR2 is YYREEE (reference sequence). There are 15 residues in the CDR3. V was pared by 4 bases and J by 5 bases, with 11 bases of the junction left unmatched. As DNA, the CDR3 is TGTGCCAGCAGCGATTACCGGGACAGAATGTATGGCTACACCTTC. It translates to CASSDYRDRMYGYTF.

The rearrangement joins TRBV13 to TRBJ2-1; D might be TRBD2 (6 bases). The CDR3 sequence is 16 residues long. CDR1 is PRHDT and CDR2 is FYEKMQ in the germline V gene (reference sequence). With 6 bases removed from V and 0 bases from J, the gap between germline ends came to 15 bases. This CDR3 is CASSHGGGRSYNEQFF. The CDR3 nucleotides are TGTGCCAGCAGTCACGGGGGAGGACGCTCCTACAATGAGCAGTTCTTC.

This chain links TRBV28 with TRBJ2-3; 9 nucleotides agree with TRBD2. This CDR3 has 16 residues. The trim removed 6 bases at V and 2 bases at J, leaving 9 bases unmatched. Germline CDR1 and CDR2: MDHEN and SYDVKM. Here the CDR3 DNA reads TGTGCCAGCAGCGATATAAGCGGGAGGAACACAGATACGCAGTATTTT. Its protein is CASSDISGRNTDTQYF.

This rearrangement joins TRBV6-6 to TRBJ2-5; D assignment may be TRBD1 or TRBD2 (5 bases each). The CDR3 covers 15 residues. The V end was cut by 2 bases, the J end by 2 bases, with 12 bases between. CDR1 and CDR2 from the germline V gene are MNHNY and SVGAGI (reference sequence). Here the CDR3 DNA reads TGTGCCAGCAGTTACCTTGGGGCGGGTCAAGAGACCCAGTACTTC. This gives the protein CASSYLGAGQETQYF.

This sequence joins TRBV6-1 and TRBJ2-5; D may correspond to TRBD1 or TRBD2 (6 bases each). The CDR3 length is 14 residues. In germline, CDR1 is MNHNS, CDR2 SASEGT. V dropped 5 bases and J dropped 4 bases, with 14 bases sitting between them. CDR3 sequence: CASSMEGGLETQYF. The CDR3 bases are TGTGCCAGCAGTATGGAGGGGGGCTTAGAGACCCAGTACTTC.

The CDR3: CASSDTTGYLWQPQHF. The CDR3 DNA reads TGTGCCAGTAGTGATACGACAGGGTATCTATGGCAGCCCCAGCATTTT. The V gene is TRBV19, the J gene TRBJ1-5; 7 bases line up with TRBD1. Germline lookup yields CDR1 LNHDA and CDR2 SQIVND (reference sequence). CDR3 length: 16 amino acids. J was trimmed by 7 bases and V by 5 bases; bases with no gene match: 14.

The rearrangement links TRBV30 to TRBJ2-3; D is unclear. V was shortened by 3 bases and J by 8 bases, with 9 bases between the two germline ends. Germline assignment: CDR1 GTSNPN and CDR2 SVGIG (reference sequence). This CDR3 has 11 amino acids. The CDR3, as DNA: TGTGCCTGGAGAGGGAAAGTTACGCAGTATTTT. It encodes CAWRGKVTQYF.

V gene TRBV29-1 combines with J gene TRBJ2-1; a weak D match, TRBD2 (6 bases). V lost 3 bases and J lost 7, with 16 bases in between. In germline, CDR1 is SQVTM, CDR2 ANQGSEA. The CDR3 has 14 residues. The CDR3 protein is CSVETGLHVNEQFF. CDR3 DNA: TGCAGCGTTGAGACGGGACTGCACGTGAATGAGCAGTTCTTC.

This chain links TRBV10-3 with TRBJ2-7, with a possible D match to TRBD1 (6 bases). Germline-derived CDR1 and CDR2 are ENHRY and SYGVKD. The CDR3 has 12 residues. V was shortened by 5 bases and J by 3 bases, with 8 bases between the two germline ends. The CDR3 here is CAISSRGYEQYF. As DNA, the CDR3 is TGTGCCATCAGTAGCAGGGGCTACGAGCAGTACTTC.

A few counts support this clone. This sequence joins TRBV16 and TRBJ1-5; TRBD1 might be the D (5 bases). The germline gives CDR1 KGHSY, CDR2 FQNENV. The CDR3 runs to 16 residues. With 1 base removed from V and 4 bases from J, the gap between germline ends came to 14 bases. The CDR3 DNA follows: TGTGCCAGCAGCCAATTAAAGGGACGCCGAAATCAGCCCCAGCATTTT. It specifies CASSQLKGRRNQPQHF.

The gene calls are TRBV11-2 and TRBJ1-2; a possible D gene is TRBD1 (5 bases). Germline assignment: CDR1 SGHAT and CDR2 FQNNGV. This CDR3 comprises 18 residues. V lost 1 base, J lost 0 bases, and 18 bases lay in between. CDR3 in amino acids: CASSLGYRRQQSNYGYTF. The CDR3 DNA follows: TGTGCCAGCAGCTTAGGATATAGGAGACAGCAGTCTAACTATGGCTACACCTTC.

The chain has TRBV29-1 and TRBJ2-2; 9 positions match TRBD1. The junction had 2 bases not matched to a gene; V was cut back by 2 bases and J by 4 bases. This CDR3 region has 14 residues. CDR1 SQVTM and CDR2 ANQGSEA come from the germline V gene. The CDR3 loop is CSVEQDRGTGELFF. CDR3 DNA sequence: TGCAGCGTTGAACAGGACAGGGGCACCGGGGAGCTGTTTTTT.

The chain uses TRBV11-1 and TRBJ2-1; D perhaps matches TRBD2 (5 bases). The V end lost 5 bases, the J end lost 3 bases, and 14 bases lay between the germline ends. CDR1 is SGHAT and CDR2 is FQDESV in the germline V gene (reference sequence). CDR3 length: 15 residues. For the CDR3, the DNA is TGTGCCAGCAGCCCAGCGGTTAGTGGCTACAATGAGCAGTTCTTC. As protein: CASSPAVSGYNEQFF.

CDR3 protein: CASLGQGSNTIYF. The CDR3, as DNA: TGTGCCAGCCTGGGTCAGGGGTCGAACACCATATATTTT. The V call is TRBV6-1, the J call TRBJ1-3; D is perhaps TRBD1 (6 bases). The CDR3 covers 13 residues. V was trimmed by 8 bases and J by 7 bases, leaving 15 bases between them. CDR1 MNHNS and CDR2 SASEGT come from the germline V gene.